The rows below give T cell receptor beta chains drawn from one sample of a study of graft-versus-host responses after intestinal transplantation. These receptors are not linked to any known antigen. The repertoire was sequenced with immunoSEQ multiplex PCR; TCRdb's copy has only in-frame clones and lacks some. The sample has more than 80,000 clones; about 88% are singletons. Sequenced here: unstimulated CD4+ T cells sorted from spleen or lymph node cells, sampled before transplant. The receptors shown here come from a human donor who was the organ donor for an intestinal transplant. CDR3s include the opening cysteine and the closing phenylalanine or tryptophan. The D gene is left open where the match is weak. Clone size is not always given. Where it is, it says once, few, many or a class for expanded clones.

J gene: TRBJ2-7; D gene: NA; CDR3 length: 14; V gene: TRBV18; clone size: NA; CDR3 DNA: TGTGCCAGCTCCCCAAGCGGTGGATACTACGAGCAGTACTTC; CDR3 protein: CASSPSGGYYEQYF
J gene: TRBJ1-1; D gene: NA; CDR3 length: 13; V gene: TRBV11-3; clone size: NA; CDR3 DNA: TGTGCCAGCAGAGCGGGGGGAAACACTGAAGCTTTCTTT; CDR3 protein: CASRAGGNTEAFF
J gene: TRBJ2-5; D gene: NA; CDR3 length: 16; V gene: TRBV9; clone size: NA; CDR3 DNA: TGTGCCAGCAGCGTAGGGGGTGGGAATCGGGGGGAGACCCAGTACTTC; CDR3 protein: CASSVGGGNRGETQYF
J gene: TRBJ1-5; D gene: NA; CDR3 length: 13; V gene: TRBV21-1; clone size: NA; CDR3 DNA: TGTGCCAGCAGCAGGGCCCCCAATCAGCCCCAGCATTTT; CDR3 protein: CASSRAPNQPQHF
J gene: TRBJ2-2; D gene: NA; CDR3 length: 16; V gene: TRBV2; clone size: few; CDR3 DNA: TGTGCCAGCCTACGGAGGGTTCCTCCTTTGGGCGGGGAGCTGTTTTTT; CDR3 protein: CASLRRVPPLGGELFF
J gene: TRBJ2-3; D gene: TRBD2; CDR3 length: 14; V gene: TRBV28; clone size: NA; CDR3 DNA: TGTGCCAGCACCTGGGGGGGATCCACAGATACGCAGTATTTT; CDR3 protein: CASTWGGSTDTQYF
J gene: TRBJ1-5; D gene: NA; CDR3 length: 14; V gene: TRBV10-3; clone size: NA; CDR3 DNA: TGTGCCACTATGCCCAGGGCGGATTCTCAGCCCCAGCATTTT; CDR3 protein: CATMPRADSQPQHF
J gene: TRBJ1-1; D gene: NA; CDR3 length: 13; V gene: TRBV7-9; clone size: NA; CDR3 DNA: TGTGCCAGCAGCTTAGGGGGGGGGACTGAAGCTTTCTTT; CDR3 protein: CASSLGGGTEAFF
J gene: TRBJ2-6; D gene: TRBD1; CDR3 length: 16; V gene: TRBV5-1; clone size: NA; CDR3 DNA: TGCGCCAGCAGCCCTCGGACAGGTCCGGGGGCCAACGTCCTGACTTTC; CDR3 protein: CASSPRTGPGANVLTF
J gene: TRBJ1-2; D gene: TRBD1; CDR3 length: 14; V gene: TRBV6-1; clone size: NA; CDR3 DNA: TGTGCCAGCAGTCGGAGAGACAGGGGGTATGGCTACACCTTC; CDR3 protein: CASSRRDRGYGYTF
J gene: TRBJ2-7; D gene: NA; CDR3 length: 15; V gene: TRBV5-8; clone size: NA; CDR3 DNA: TGTGCCAGCAGCTTTGGTTTTAGGAGGGCCCGGGAGCAGTACTTC; CDR3 protein: CASSFGFRRAREQYF
J gene: TRBJ1-4; D gene: NA; CDR3 length: 14; V gene: TRBV5-4; clone size: NA; CDR3 DNA: TGTGCCAGCAGCTTGGGGCCGGAGAATGAAAAACTGTTTTTT; CDR3 protein: CASSLGPENEKLFF
J gene: TRBJ1-4; D gene: NA; CDR3 length: 15; V gene: TRBV6-1; clone size: NA; CDR3 DNA: TGTGCCAGCAGGGTGGACACGCGGAATCATGAAAAACTGTTTTTT; CDR3 protein: CASRVDTRNHEKLFF
J gene: TRBJ2-3; D gene: TRBD2; CDR3 length: 16; V gene: TRBV2; clone size: NA; CDR3 DNA: TGTGCCAGCTCGGAAGGGCGGGACTATTATACAGATACGCAGTATTTT; CDR3 protein: CASSEGRDYYTDTQYF
J gene: TRBJ1-4; D gene: NA; CDR3 length: 12; V gene: TRBV28; clone size: NA; CDR3 DNA: TGTGCCAGCAGTTTCTATAATGAAAAACTGTTTTTT; CDR3 protein: CASSFYNEKLFF
J gene: TRBJ1-1; D gene: TRBD1; CDR3 length: 18; V gene: TRBV2; clone size: NA; CDR3 DNA: TGTGCCAGCAGCCCGGTCCTGGGCAGGGGGCGGAGTAGAACTGAAGCTTTCTTT; CDR3 protein: CASSPVLGRGRSRTEAFF
J gene: TRBJ2-3; D gene: TRBD1; CDR3 length: 15; V gene: TRBV6-4; clone size: once; CDR3 DNA: TGTGCCAGCAGTGATTTTGGACAGGCCACGGATACGCAGTATTTT; CDR3 protein: CASSDFGQATDTQYF
J gene: TRBJ2-7; D gene: TRBD2; CDR3 length: 15; V gene: TRBV7-8; clone size: NA; CDR3 DNA: TGTGCCAGCAGCCCTCTAGCGGGCGGAGCCTACGAGCAGTACTTC; CDR3 protein: CASSPLAGGAYEQYF
J gene: TRBJ2-4; D gene: TRBD2; CDR3 length: 15; V gene: TRBV4-2; clone size: NA; CDR3 DNA: TGTGCCAGCAGCCAAGATGGGGGGGACAAAAACATTCAGTACTTC; CDR3 protein: CASSQDGGDKNIQYF
J gene: TRBJ2-7; D gene: TRBD2; CDR3 length: 16; V gene: TRBV5-1; clone size: NA; CDR3 DNA: TGCGCCAGCAGCCCAAAGACTAGCGGGGGCGTGTACGAGCAGTACTTC; CDR3 protein: CASSPKTSGGVYEQYF
J gene: TRBJ2-1; D gene: NA; CDR3 length: 15; V gene: TRBV9; clone size: NA; CDR3 DNA: TGTGCCAGCAGCGAAGAGGGCATCCCCTACAATGAGCAGTTCTTC; CDR3 protein: CASSEEGIPYNEQFF
J gene: TRBJ2-7; D gene: TRBD1; CDR3 length: 12; V gene: TRBV30; clone size: NA; CDR3 DNA: TGTGCCTGGAGTCCACAGGGGTACGAGCAGTACTTC; CDR3 protein: CAWSPQGYEQYF
J gene: TRBJ1-4; D gene: TRBD1; CDR3 length: 15; V gene: TRBV5-1; clone size: NA; CDR3 DNA: TGCGCCAGCAGCTTGGAAAGTGGGACAGTCACAAAACTGTTTTTT; CDR3 protein: CASSLESGTVTKLFF
J gene: TRBJ1-2; D gene: TRBD1; CDR3 length: 14; V gene: TRBV6-1; clone size: NA; CDR3 DNA: TGTGCCAGCAACAGGGGGCCCACAGGCGGTGGCTACACCTTC; CDR3 protein: CASNRGPTGGGYTF
J gene: TRBJ2-1; D gene: TRBD2; CDR3 length: 18; V gene: TRBV4-1; clone size: NA; CDR3 DNA: TGCGCCAGCAGCCAAGAAGGGACTAGCGGGGGGGCATACAATGAGCAGTTCTTC; CDR3 protein: CASSQEGTSGGAYNEQFF
J gene: TRBJ1-6; D gene: TRBD1; CDR3 length: 13; V gene: TRBV9; clone size: NA; CDR3 DNA: TGTGCCAGCAGCGTAGACAGGGGTTCACCCCTCCACTTT; CDR3 protein: CASSVDRGSPLHF
J gene: TRBJ2-1; D gene: TRBD2; CDR3 length: 15; V gene: TRBV6-5; clone size: once; CDR3 DNA: TGTGCCAGCAGTCCCCGCGGGGGGCGAAACAATGAGCAGTTCTTC; CDR3 protein: CASSPRGGRNNEQFF
J gene: TRBJ2-5; D gene: TRBD2; CDR3 length: 16; V gene: TRBV6-6; clone size: NA; CDR3 DNA: TGTGCCAGCAGTTACCAGGGACTAGCGGCGAAAGAGACCCAGTACTTC; CDR3 protein: CASSYQGLAAKETQYF